The 6 T cell receptor beta chains presented below share a single source sample, sequenced in a study of T-cell reconstitution after alpha-beta-depleted transplantation in children. During its preparation, the TCRbeta library received unique molecular identifiers. MiXCR, run by TCRdb on the PCR reads, gives a single entry per CDR3 protein. This sample has hundreds of thousands of distinct CDR3 sequences, with roughly 15% found just once. This material consisted of PBMCs from the stem cell graft donor, taken from the stem cell graft. The source is a human donor who donated a stem cell graft to a child with acute myeloid leukemia.

This clonotype was recorded a few times. The V and J genes are TRBV20-1 and TRBJ2-1; 12 bases are shared with TRBD2. This CDR3 has 16 amino acids. The germline gives CDR1 DFQATT, CDR2 SNEGSKA (reference sequence). Germline trimming cut 6 bases from V and 7 bases from J; bases unmatched to any gene: 13. The CDR3: CSARSSTSGGRNEQFF. In nucleotides, the CDR3 is TGCAGTGCGCGTTCTTCGACTAGCGGGGGCCGGAATGAGCAGTTCTTC.

The V gene is TRBV5-1, the J gene TRBJ1-4; no reliable D call. Trimming pared 0 bases from V and 6 bases from J, leaving 6 bases between. The CDR3 totals 13 residues. Germline CDR1 reads SGHRS; CDR2 reads YFSETQ. The CDR3 is CASSLAGDEKLFF. The CDR3 DNA is TGCGCCAGCAGCTTGGCCGGGGATGAAAAACTGTTTTTT.

Many counts were recorded for this clonotype. The junction does not match germline at one end; this may be a read error. The CDR3 nucleotides read TGCAGTGCTAGGAACGGTATAGGGGTCTTC. This sequence encodes CSARNGIGVF. The chain has TRBV20-1 and TRBJ1-2, with D possibly being TRBD1 (5 bases). The CDR3 runs 10 residues. CDR1 is DFQATT and CDR2 is SNEGSKA in the germline V gene (reference sequence).

This clonotype was seen many times. The rearrangement joins TRBV13 to TRBJ2-3; possibly TRBD2 for D (5 bases). Trimming took off 4 bases at V and 4 bases at J, with 12 bases between the two ends. The CDR3 length is 14 residues. In germline, CDR1 is PRHDT, CDR2 FYEKMQ (reference sequence). In DNA form, the CDR3 reads TGTGCCAGCAGCTCCGCTCCGGACTCAGATACGCAGTATTTT. Translated: CASSSAPDSDTQYF.

This clonotype has a count of ten or more. The chain uses TRBV7-2 and TRBJ1-5; D not resolved. The V and J ends lost 4 bases and 2 bases respectively, with 12 bases between them. The CDR3 is 15 residues long. Germline values: CDR1 SGHTA, CDR2 FQGNSA. In nucleotides, the CDR3 is TGTGCCAGCAGCTCCCGCACTGGGGGCAATCAGCCCCAGCATTTT. It translates to CASSSRTGGNQPQHF.

This clonotype has a count of ten or more. The chain is built from TRBV20-1 and TRBJ1-3, with D maybe TRBD1 (5 bases). Per the germline V gene, CDR1 is DFQATT and CDR2 is SNEGSKA (reference sequence). This CDR3 is built from 14 residues. V lost 4 bases to trimming and J lost 4 bases, with 14 bases between them. CDR3 amino acids: CSAKLQGRGNTIYF. DNA of the CDR3: TGCAGTGCTAAGCTCCAGGGTAGGGGAAACACCATATATTTT.